The sequence of this TCR beta chain was determined in a study of T cell responses to AZD1222 COVID-19 vaccine. Across the study: Both about-4-week and about-12-week second-dose recipients were combined. Findings of the study overall: A mostly white British donor set with more females was recruited, and clonal diversity was possibly underestimated. Repertoires in all cases were sampled only once the peak T cell response had passed.

Clones were read by immunoSEQ multiplex PCR, and TCRdb kept only the in-frame ones, dropping some. The repertoire holds some 150,000 clones, with 70% to 90% as singletons. Notes on this clone: Its specificity is unknown.

The receptor was derived from an adult in good health. Specimen: peripheral blood, collected on day 0 of AZD1222 vaccination.

The CDR3 DNA is TGTGCCAGCAGTTTCAGGGGCAATCAGCCCCAGCATTTT. As protein: CASSFRGNQPQHF. The chain combines TRBV12-3 or TRBV12-4 with TRBJ1-5; possibly TRBD1 for D (5 bases). V was pared by 3 bases and J by 2 bases, with 5 bases between. The CDR3 is made up of 13 amino acids.